Following are 20 T cell receptor beta chains from one sample sequenced in a study of T cell responses to AZD1222 COVID-19 vaccine. The repertoire was sequenced with immunoSEQ multiplex PCR; TCRdb's copy has only in-frame clones and lacks some. Here the sample spans 160,000 or so clones, 85% to 95% being singletons. Sequenced material: peripheral blood, taken on day 0 of AZD1222 vaccination. Receptor source: an adult in good health.

Note on this clone: Other DNA sequences in this specimen translate into the identical CDR3. V usage is TRBV3-1 (or the pseudogene TRBV3-2) and J usage is TRBJ2-5; D ambiguous. CDR3 length: 12 amino acids. Trimming cost V 3 bases and J 2 bases, with 4 bases left between them. Per the germline V gene, CDR1 is LGHDT and CDR2 is YNNKEL (reference sequence). The CDR3 sequence: CASSQVQETQYF. The CDR3 DNA follows: TGTGCCAGCAGCCAGGTACAAGAGACCCAGTACTTC.

This clone was recorded once. This rearrangement joins TRBV11-2 to TRBJ2-7; the D is unclear. Germline V CDR1 and CDR2: SGHAT, FQNNGV. The CDR3 has 12 amino acids. V shed 2 bases and J shed 3 bases, with 5 bases lying between them. CDR3: CASSLRNYEQYF. The CDR3 bases are TGTGCCAGCAGCTTAAGGAACTACGAGCAGTACTTC.

The CDR3 protein is CASSPSSAGDFSGANVLTF. The CDR3 DNA follows: TGTGCCAGCTCACCATCCTCCGCAGGGGACTTCTCTGGGGCCAACGTCCTGACTTTC. The chain has TRBV18 and TRBJ2-6; D might be TRBD1 or TRBD2, each matching 6 bases. This CDR3 has 19 residues. Per germline, CDR1 KGHSH and CDR2 LQKENI. Trimming cost V 2 bases and J 0 bases, with 17 bases left between them. Filled out from reference TRBV18 and TRBJ2-6, the complete variable domain reads NAGVMQNPRHLVRRRGQEARLRCSPMKGHSHVYWYRQLPEEGLKFMVYLQKENIIDESGMPKERFSAEFPKEGPSILRIQQVVRGDSAAYFCASSPSSAGDFSGANVLTFGAGSRLTVL.

Here the CDR3 reads CASSLELGVKEEVSYEQYF. The CDR3 DNA sequence: TGTGCCAGCAGCTTGGAGTTAGGGGTGAAGGAGGAAGTCTCCTACGAGCAGTACTTC. The chain links TRBV5-6 to TRBJ2-7; TRBD1 or TRBD2 may be the D gene (5 bases each). The CDR3 has 19 amino acids. Trimming left V 0 bases short and J 0 bases short, with 22 bases between. The germline CDR1 and CDR2 sequences are SGHDT and YYEEEE.

This clone showed up just once. The chain recombines TRBV15 with TRBJ1-1; tentatively, D is TRBD1 (6 bases). The CDR3 is made up of 13 amino acids. Germline lookup yields CDR1 LNHNV and CDR2 YYDKDF (reference sequence). V was pared by 6 bases and J by 1 base, with 9 bases between. The DNA for the CDR3 is TGTGCCACCAGGAGGACAGCGAACACTGAAGCTTTCTTT. Its translation is CATRRTANTEAFF.

This rearrangement joins TRBV12-3 or TRBV12-4 to TRBJ2-1; D is unresolved. The CDR3 loop spans 11 amino acids. V lost 8 bases and J 9 bases, leaving 11 bases between the germline ends. CDR3 coding DNA: TGTGCCAGCGGCCCAGATCGTGAGCAGTTCTTC. Protein: CASGPDREQFF.

This chain uses TRBV9 with TRBJ2-2, with TRBD2 matching 8 bases. Looked up from germline, CDR1 is SGDLS and CDR2 is YYNGEE. The trim removed 4 bases at V and 7 bases at J, leaving 12 bases unmatched. The CDR3 spans 16 residues. Written as DNA, the CDR3 is TGTGCCAGCAGCCCCGGGAGGGCGGCCCTATTCGGGGAGCTGTTTTTT. Protein product: CASSPGRAALFGELFF.

J is TRBJ2-3 and V is TRBV11-2, with 7 nucleotides matching TRBD1. Trimming at V came to 5 bases and at J to 6 bases, leaving 5 bases not matched to a gene. Germline CDR1 SGHAT, CDR2 FQNNGV. The CDR3 contains 13 residues. The CDR3 reads CASSTGVRDTQYF. The CDR3, as DNA: TGTGCCAGCAGCACAGGGGTTCGGGATACGCAGTATTTT.

A single count supports this clone. The V gene is TRBV18, the J gene TRBJ2-1, with 7 bases matching TRBD2. The germline CDR1 and CDR2 sequences are KGHSH and LQKENI. There are 15 residues in the CDR3. The J segment lost 1 base and the V segment lost 2 bases, leaving 2 bases of the junction unmatched. The CDR3 loop is CASSPREGSYNEQFF. The CDR3, as DNA: TGTGCCAGCTCACCAAGGGAGGGATCCTACAATGAGCAGTTCTTC.

This chain connects TRBV9 to TRBJ2-1; 7 bases fit TRBD2. Germline V gene data show CDR1 as SGDLS and CDR2 as YYNGEE. V lost 3 bases and J lost 0; bases outside the gene matches: 3. CDR3 length equals 15 residues. The CDR3 region has the DNA TGTGCCAGCAGCGACAGCGGGACCTCCTACAATGAGCAGTTCTTC. This sequence encodes CASSDSGTSYNEQFF.

This rearrangement joins TRBV14 to TRBJ1-2, with a tentative D call TRBD1 (5 bases). The CDR3 has 14 amino acids. V lost 1 base, J lost 4 bases, and 10 bases lay in between. Germline CDR1 SGHDN, CDR2 FVKESK. The CDR3 loop is CASSQGGMGYGYTF. The CDR3 DNA is TGTGCCAGCAGCCAAGGGGGCATGGGCTATGGCTACACCTTC.

This chain links TRBV7-9 with TRBJ2-7; possibly TRBD1 for D (5 bases). Germline V CDR1 and CDR2: SEHNR, FQNEAQ (reference sequence). V was clipped by 1 base and J by 2 bases, with 6 bases between them. CDR3 length: 13 amino acids. The CDR3 coding sequence is TGTGCCAGCAGCTTAGACAGGACCTACGAGCAGTACTTC. This codes for CASSLDRTYEQYF. Variable domain in full (rest from reference TRBV7-9 and TRBJ2-7): DTGVSQNPRHKITKRGQNVTFRCDPISEHNRLYWYRQTLGQGPEFLTYFQNEAQLEKSRLLSDRFSAERPKGSFSTLEIQRTEQGDSAMYLCASSLDRTYEQYFGPGTRLTVT.

The genes are TRBV10-3 and TRBJ1-1; D remains ambiguous. This CDR3 has 13 residues. From germline, CDR1 is ENHRY and CDR2 SYGVKD. The ends were cut back, 10 bases at V and 2 bases at J, with 14 bases in the middle. The CDR3: CATWTTDNTEAFF. The CDR3, as DNA: TGTGCCACCTGGACGACGGACAACACTGAAGCTTTCTTT.

This chain joins TRBV4-1 and TRBJ2-5, with 10 bases that match TRBD2. The CDR3 contains 16 residues. Per germline, CDR1 MGHRA and CDR2 YSYEKL. Germline trimming cut 3 bases from V and 2 bases from J; bases unmatched to any gene: 6. CDR3 sequence: CASSQETSGLQETQYF. CDR3 bases: TGCGCCAGCAGCCAGGAGACTAGCGGGCTACAAGAGACCCAGTACTTC.

The V gene is TRBV19, the J gene TRBJ1-1; D may be TRBD1 (6 bases). This CDR3 has 13 residues. Trimming pared 1 base from V and 4 bases from J, leaving 7 bases between. Germline V gene sequence: CDR1 LNHDA, CDR2 SQIVND (reference sequence). CDR3 DNA sequence: TGTGCCAGTAGTATAGTACAGGGCACTGAAGCTTTCTTT. Amino acid sequence: CASSIVQGTEAFF.

This sequence joins TRBV3-1 (or the pseudogene TRBV3-2) and TRBJ2-5; D is perhaps TRBD2 (5 bases). This CDR3 has 21 amino acids. V lost 0 bases to trimming and J lost 5 bases, with 31 bases between them. Germline V gene data show CDR1 as LGHDT and CDR2 as YNNKEL (reference sequence). The CDR3 DNA sequence: TGTGCCAGCAGCCAAGATCCCCCGGGAACCCTGGGAGATATAAACGGGGAGACCCAGTACTTC. Its protein product is CASSQDPPGTLGDINGETQYF.

The rearrangement links TRBV11-2 to TRBJ2-3; perhaps TRBD1 as D (5 bases). This CDR3 has 15 amino acids. Germline V gene data show CDR1 as SGHAT and CDR2 as FQNNGV. V shed 4 bases and J shed 4 bases, with 15 bases lying between them. The CDR3 DNA is TGTGCCAGCAGCTCCTTGCCGACAGCCCCAGATACGCAGTATTTT. Encoded protein: CASSSLPTAPDTQYF.

The genes are TRBV6-5 and TRBJ1-2; D is possibly TRBD1 (6 bases). The CDR3 is 13 residues long. The V gene lost 8 bases and the J gene lost 8 bases, with 18 bases spanning the gap. Germline V gene data show CDR1 as MNHEY and CDR2 as SVGAGI. Here the CDR3 reads CASVLASGEGYTF. The CDR3 bases are TGTGCCAGCGTACTGGCCTCAGGGGAAGGCTACACCTTC.

This clone has only a few counts. This chain uses TRBV6-5 with TRBJ1-3, with D possibly being TRBD1 (5 bases). The CDR3 spans 16 residues. Trimming took 4 bases from V and 0 from J, leaving 13 bases between them. Looked up from germline, CDR1 is MNHEY and CDR2 is SVGAGI. The CDR3 reads CASSWGVPSSGNTIYF. The CDR3 DNA is TGTGCCAGCAGTTGGGGGGTTCCTAGCTCTGGAAACACCATATATTTT.

This rearrangement joins TRBV12-5 to TRBJ1-2; 7 positions match TRBD1. CDR1 is LGHNT and CDR2 is FRNRAP in the germline V gene. The CDR3 extends over 14 amino acids. The trim removed 6 bases at V and 7 bases at J, leaving 11 bases unmatched. CDR3 bases: TGTGCTAGTGGACCCTCCCAGGGGGACGTTGGCTACACCTTC. Protein product: CASGPSQGDVGYTF.